These 8 T cell receptor beta chains were all obtained from the same sample, sequenced in a study of blood T cell repertoires in COVID-19 (dated by TCRdb to the early 2020s). Library construction relied on the immunoSEQ multiplex PCR assay. TCRdb took over this immuneACCESS table, retaining in-frame rearrangements with V and J assigned. Such tables are incomplete; in checked studies, under half of the missing clones stem from an unresolved V gene, and the remainder is unexplained. The sample data list about 300,000 clones, and around 89% of these were observed just once. About 4.6% of the sample rests with the top ten. The specimen sequenced was peripheral blood. All receptors derive from a man in his forties with acute or convalescent COVID-19.

This chain joins TRBV14 and TRBJ1-4, with TRBD1 identical over 7 bases. The junction had 8 bases not matched to a gene; V was cut back by 0 bases and J by 7 bases. This CDR3 is 16 amino acids long. CDR1 and CDR2 (germline): SGHDN, FVKESK. The CDR3 DNA reads as TGTGCCAGCAGCCAAGATGGGGCAGGGGGTTTTGAAAAACTGTTTTTT. It translates to CASSQDGAGGFEKLFF.

The chain recombines TRBV12-3 or TRBV12-4 with TRBJ1-1, with a weak D call TRBD1 (6 bases). The CDR3 is 13 amino acids. Trimming took 6 bases from V and 3 from J, leaving 11 bases between them. The CDR3 DNA sequence: TGTGCCAGCAGGTTGGGACATTACACTGAAGCTTTCTTT. This gives the protein CASRLGHYTEAFF.

The rearrangement joins TRBV10-1 to TRBJ2-7, with D tentatively TRBD2 (5 bases). V shed 6 bases and J shed 6 bases, with 15 bases lying between them. The V gene's germline CDR1 is WNHNN and CDR2 SYGVQD (reference sequence). The CDR3 spans 13 residues. The CDR3 loop reads CASSLNLRAEQYF. In DNA, the CDR3 is TGCGCCAGCAGCTTGAACTTGAGGGCCGAGCAGTACTTC.

The chain links TRBV7-9 to TRBJ1-4; D is perhaps TRBD1 (5 bases). The CDR3 sequence is 14 residues long. Germline V gene data show CDR1 as SEHNR and CDR2 as FQNEAQ (reference sequence). V gave up 8 bases and J gave up 0 bases, with 10 bases separating them. This chain's CDR3 is CASAVTATNEKLFF. The CDR3 bases are TGTGCCAGCGCCGTGACAGCAACTAATGAAAAACTGTTTTTT.

The chain carries TRBV4-1 and TRBJ1-4; perhaps TRBD1 as D (6 bases). CDR1 and CDR2 from the germline V gene are MGHRA and YSYEKL. V lost 4 bases and J lost 5, with 11 bases in between. This CDR3 is 14 amino acids long. CDR3 DNA sequence: TGCGCCAGCAGCCTAGGACAGCTAAATGAAAAACTGTTTTTT. It is translated as CASSLGQLNEKLFF.

V usage is TRBV19 and J usage is TRBJ2-1; possible D gene TRBD2, 6 bases. The germline V gene encodes CDR1 LNHDA and CDR2 SQIVND (reference sequence). With 3 bases removed from V and 7 bases from J, the gap between germline ends came to 13 bases. CDR3 length: 14 residues. In DNA form, the CDR3 reads TGTGCCAGTAGTATTGGAGGGCCGGGGAATGAGCAGTTCTTC. It encodes CASSIGGPGNEQFF.

The V and J genes are TRBV5-4 and TRBJ1-1; a weak D match, TRBD1 (6 bases). The CDR3 is 18 amino acids. CDR1 SGHNT and CDR2 YYREEE come from the germline V gene (reference sequence). The germline V and J ends were trimmed by 6 bases and 0 bases, with 24 bases remaining between them. This CDR3 is CASTSGGATNKMNTEAFF. The DNA for the CDR3 is TGTGCCAGCACAAGCGGGGGGGCTACAAACAAGATGAACACTGAAGCTTTCTTT.

The J gene is TRBJ1-4, the V gene TRBV18, with no clear D. Germline-derived CDR1 and CDR2 are KGHSH and LQKENI. The length of the CDR3 is 14 residues. V was shortened by 5 bases and J by 4 bases, with 11 bases between the two germline ends. This chain's CDR3 is CASSSTGSNEKLFF. CDR3 in DNA: TGTGCCAGCTCATCAACCGGGAGTAATGAAAAACTGTTTTTT.